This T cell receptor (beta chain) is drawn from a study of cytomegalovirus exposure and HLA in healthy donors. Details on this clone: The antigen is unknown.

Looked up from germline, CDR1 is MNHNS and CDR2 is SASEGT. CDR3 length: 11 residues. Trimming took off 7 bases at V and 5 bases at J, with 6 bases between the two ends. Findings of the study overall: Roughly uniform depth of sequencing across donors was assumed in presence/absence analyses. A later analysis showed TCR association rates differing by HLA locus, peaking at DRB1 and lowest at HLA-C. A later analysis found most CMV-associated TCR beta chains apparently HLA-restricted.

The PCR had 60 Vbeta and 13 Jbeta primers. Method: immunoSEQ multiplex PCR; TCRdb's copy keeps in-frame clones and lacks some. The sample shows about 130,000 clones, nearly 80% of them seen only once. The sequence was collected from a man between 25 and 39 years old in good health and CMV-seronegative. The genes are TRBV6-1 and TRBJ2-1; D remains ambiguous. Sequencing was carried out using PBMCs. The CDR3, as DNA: TGTGCCAGCACTCCCGACAATGAGCAGTTCTTC. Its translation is CASTPDNEQFF.